These 9 T cell receptor beta chains share one sample of origin, sequenced in a study of PD-L1 blockade in urothelial cancer. Profiling relied on immunoSEQ multiplex PCR, and the TCRdb table lists in-frame clones only, not all of them. Among about 52,000 clones listed, 84% were seen once. This material consisted of PBMCs, taken around atezolizumab (anti-PD-L1) treatment. These receptors were taken from a man aged 35 to 55 with urothelial cancer.

J is TRBJ2-7 and V is TRBV7-3; 7 bases match TRBD2. Trimming cost V 5 bases and J 2 bases; bases outside gene matches: 6. CDR3 length equals 14 residues. Germline lookup yields CDR1 SGHTA and CDR2 FQGTGA. In DNA form, the CDR3 reads TGTGCCAGCAGCCCCAGCGGGGATACCTACGAGCAGTACTTC. Its protein is CASSPSGDTYEQYF.

The chain recombines TRBV5-1 with TRBJ2-4; 7 bases agree with TRBD2. V gave up 1 base and J gave up 3 bases; unmatched junction bases: 7. The CDR3 is 16 residues long. CDR1 is SGHRS, CDR2 YFSETQ, per germline. The CDR3 nucleotides read TGCGCCAGCAGCTTGATTGGGGGAGGGGACAAAAACATTCAGTACTTC. This gives the protein CASSLIGGGDKNIQYF.

This clone was found a few times. This chain connects TRBV5-4 to TRBJ1-2; TRBD1 aligns across 9 bases. Looked up from germline, CDR1 is SGHNT and CDR2 is YYREEE (reference sequence). V dropped 4 bases and J dropped 4; count of bases not matched to a gene: 11. The CDR3 runs 16 residues. Here the CDR3 DNA reads TGTGCCAGCAGCGAGGGGACAGGGCTTGGTGCCTATGGCTACACCTTC. This sequence encodes CASSEGTGLGAYGYTF.

The chain uses TRBV11-1 and TRBJ1-1; weak D call: TRBD1 (5 bases). Germline V gene sequence: CDR1 SGHAT, CDR2 FQDESV (reference sequence). The CDR3 is 13 amino acids. Trimming removed 1 base at V and 6 bases at J, with 9 bases between. The CDR3 bases are TGTGCCAGCAGCTTAGTTCGGGGGGCTGAAGCTTTCTTT. It specifies CASSLVRGAEAFF.

The chain joins TRBV5-4 to TRBJ2-2; no firm D call. Looked up from germline, CDR1 is SGHNT and CDR2 is YYREEE (reference sequence). This CDR3 region has 17 residues. V was clipped by 1 base and J by 6 bases, with 19 bases between them. The CDR3 here is CASSLIRLQTGSGELFF. CDR3 DNA sequence: TGTGCCAGCAGCTTGATACGGCTCCAGACTGGATCCGGGGAGCTGTTTTTT.

The chain uses TRBV19 and TRBJ2-2; no clear D. With 2 bases removed from V and 3 bases from J, the gap between germline ends came to 10 bases. This CDR3 contains 15 residues. The germline V gene encodes CDR1 LNHDA and CDR2 SQIVND (reference sequence). CDR3 coding DNA: TGTGCCAGTAGTATAAGTCAGATCTACACCGGGGAGCTGTTTTTT. Encoded protein: CASSISQIYTGELFF.

The chain joins TRBV5-4 to TRBJ1-2, with TRBD1 matching 10 bases. The CDR3 totals 15 residues. J gave up 4 bases and V 5 bases, and 8 bases lay outside the gene matches. Germline lookup yields CDR1 SGHNT and CDR2 YYREEE (reference sequence). CDR3 amino acids: CASRPGQGDLYGYTF. For the CDR3, the DNA is TGTGCCAGCAGACCCGGACAGGGGGACCTCTATGGCTACACCTTC.

The chain has TRBV7-3 and TRBJ1-2; TRBD1 matches at 10 bases. The CDR3 is 13 residues long. In germline, CDR1 is SGHTA, CDR2 FQGTGA. With V trimmed by 3 bases and J by 6 bases, 1 base remained unmatched. In nucleotides, the CDR3 is TGTGCCAGCAGCTTCGGGACAGGGGATGGCTACACCTTC. The encoded protein is CASSFGTGDGYTF.

This clone showed up just once. CDR3 bases: TGTGCCAGCAGCTTGGCGGACAGGGCGAGGACTGAAGCTTTCTTT. Encoded protein: CASSLADRARTEAFF. The chain links TRBV5-5 to TRBJ1-1; 8 bases agree with TRBD1. Germline trimming cut 0 bases from V and 5 bases from J; bases unmatched to any gene: 6. CDR3 length: 15 residues. Germline V gene sequence: CDR1 SGHKS, CDR2 YYEKEE (reference sequence). The entire variable domain, with the rest obtained from reference TRBV5-5 and TRBJ1-1, is as follows: DAGVTQSPTHLIKTRGQQVTLRCSPISGHKSVSWYQQVLGQGPQFIFQYYEKEERGRGNFPDRFSARQFPNYSSELNVNALLLGDSALYLCASSLADRARTEAFFGQGTRLTVV.